The T cell receptor (beta chain) described here comes from a study of cytotoxic CD8 clonotypes in ibrutinib-treated CLL. Study findings and constraints: On treatment, the uncommon public clonotypes contracted or remained stable. An increase in clonality occurred at ibrutinib response, followed by a return toward baseline at progression.

Remarks on this clone: What it binds is not known.

From cryopreserved PBMCs came about 2 micrograms of genomic DNA used for TCR beta libraries. Measured with immunoSEQ multiplex PCR; TCRdb has only the in-frame clones, and not every one. The top ten clones hold around 8.3% of a sample with approximately 24,000 clones, approximately 80% of them seen once. The TCR originated in a human donor with chronic lymphocytic leukemia. The material was PBMCs, obtained before ibrutinib treatment.

CDR3 bases: TGCGCCAGCAGCAATAGCGGGGAAGAGACCCAGTACTTC. This encodes CASSNSGEETQYF. V usage is TRBV5-1 and J usage is TRBJ2-5; TRBD2 agrees at 8 bases. Germline CDR1 and CDR2: SGHRS and YFSETQ. J lost 3 bases, V lost 4 bases, and 2 bases had no gene match. CDR3 length: 13 residues. The full variable domain, with the rest looked up from reference TRBV5-1 and TRBJ2-5, is KAGVTQTPRYLIKTRGQQVTLSCSPISGHRSVSWYQQTPGQGLQFLFEYFSETQRNKGNFPGRFSGRQFSNSRSEMNVSTLELGDSALYLCASSNSGEETQYFGPGTRLLVL.